This T cell receptor (beta chain) was retrieved from a study of blood T cell repertoires in COVID-19. Germline-derived CDR1 and CDR2 are MNHEY and SVGAGI. CDR3 length: 13 residues. V was cut by 0 bases and J by 10 bases, with 9 bases left in between. Participants were aged roughly 18 to 90 years, lived in 20 to 25 US areas, and enrolled virtually. Sequencing used immunoSEQ multiplex PCR; TCRdb keeps in-frame clones, though not all of them. Of hundreds of thousands of clones listed, over 75% are singletons. This chain uses TRBV6-5 with TRBJ1-4; D gene ambiguous. Sequenced material: PBMCs or T cells enriched from blood (not recorded which). The sequence derives from a woman in her forties who had recovered from COVID-19. DNA for the CDR3: TGTGCCAGCAGTTACTCTTCAGGAGGAAAACTGTTTTTT. Translation: CASSYSSGGKLFF.